Described below is a single T cell receptor beta chain sequence and its context. The record originates from a study of blood T cell repertoires in COVID-19. Measured with immunoSEQ multiplex PCR; TCRdb has only the in-frame clones, and not every one. Counted here are around 81,000 clones, approximately 88% occurring once; the ten biggest clones make up around 6.6%. The TCR sequence derives from a man aged 65 to 79 with acute or convalescent COVID-19. Sequencing input: peripheral blood.

The CDR3 nucleotides are TGTGCCAGCAGCCAACTAGCGGACCCTCTGCACGGTACGCAGTATTTT. Translating gives CASSQLADPLHGTQYF. The chain is built from TRBV7-3 and TRBJ2-3; TRBD2 aligns across 8 bases. Germline lookup yields CDR1 SGHTA and CDR2 FQGTGA. V was clipped by 5 bases and J by 8 bases; unmatched bases: 15. CDR3 length: 16 amino acids.